This T cell receptor (beta chain) came from a study of OX40 agonist ivuxolimab in advanced cancers. Overall study context: Enrolled patients in dose escalation had cancers that were hepatocellular carcinoma, melanoma, renal cell or head and neck cancer. Prior therapy, whether anti-PD-1, anti-PD-L1 or anti-CTLA-4, was allowed, and about 40% had some.

This clone came up once. The protocol was immunoSEQ multiplex PCR, while the TCRdb copy is restricted to in-frame clones and leaves out a portion. Altogether about 66,000 clones are present, about 85% being singletons, with the ten largest covering around 0.7%. People who had autoimmune disease history or systemic immunosuppression were excluded. This clonotype was sampled from an adult with an advanced solid tumor such as melanoma, head and neck, liver or kidney cancer. The sample in question was CD4+ or CD8+ T cells sorted from blood, obtained in a trial of the OX40 agonist ivuxolimab.

CDR3 nucleotides: TGTGCCAGCAGCTTAGTGCTGGCGAGCACCGGGGAGCTGTTTTTT. Its protein is CASSLVLASTGELFF. This sequence joins TRBV7-2 and TRBJ2-2, with unresolved D. Germline V lookup: CDR1 SGHTA, CDR2 FQGNSA. V lost 1 base, J lost 4 bases, and 10 bases lay in between. The CDR3 is 15 amino acids.